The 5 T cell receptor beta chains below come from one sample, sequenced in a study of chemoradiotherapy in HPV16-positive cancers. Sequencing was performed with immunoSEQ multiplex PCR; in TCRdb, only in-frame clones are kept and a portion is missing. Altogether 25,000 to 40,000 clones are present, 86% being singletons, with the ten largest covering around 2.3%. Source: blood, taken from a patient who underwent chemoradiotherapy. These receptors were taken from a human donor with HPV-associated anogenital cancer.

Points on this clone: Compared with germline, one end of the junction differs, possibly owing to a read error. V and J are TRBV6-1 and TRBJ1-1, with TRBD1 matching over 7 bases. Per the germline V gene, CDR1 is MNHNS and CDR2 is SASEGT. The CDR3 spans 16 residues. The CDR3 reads CASREGGQGGNTEAFF. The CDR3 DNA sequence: TGTGCCAGCAGGGAAGGGGGGCAGGGGGGGAACACTGAAGCTTTCTTT.

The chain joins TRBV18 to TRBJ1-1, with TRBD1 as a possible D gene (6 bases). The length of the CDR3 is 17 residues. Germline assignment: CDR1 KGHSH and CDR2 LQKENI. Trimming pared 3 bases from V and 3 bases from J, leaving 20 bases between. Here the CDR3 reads CASSPSSGTKGYTEAFF. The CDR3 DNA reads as TGTGCCAGCTCACCCTCCTCTGGGACAAAGGGGTACACTGAAGCTTTCTTT.

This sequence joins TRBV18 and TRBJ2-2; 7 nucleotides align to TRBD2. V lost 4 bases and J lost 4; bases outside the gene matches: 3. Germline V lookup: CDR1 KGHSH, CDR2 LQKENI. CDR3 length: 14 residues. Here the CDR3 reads CASSQGLSTGELFF. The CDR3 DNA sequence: TGTGCCAGCTCACAGGGACTATCCACCGGGGAGCTGTTTTTT.

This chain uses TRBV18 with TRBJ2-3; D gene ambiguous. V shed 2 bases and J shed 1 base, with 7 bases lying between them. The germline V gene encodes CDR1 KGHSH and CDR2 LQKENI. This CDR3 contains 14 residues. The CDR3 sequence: CASSPRAGTDTQYF. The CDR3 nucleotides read TGTGCCAGCTCACCAAGGGCGGGCACAGATACGCAGTATTTT.

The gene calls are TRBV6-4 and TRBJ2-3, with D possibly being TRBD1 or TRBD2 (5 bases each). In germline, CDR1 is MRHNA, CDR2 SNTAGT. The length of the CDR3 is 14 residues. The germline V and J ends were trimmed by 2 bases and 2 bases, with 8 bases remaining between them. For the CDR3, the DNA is TGTGCCAGCAGTGACGACGGGGCCACAGATACGCAGTATTTT. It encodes CASSDDGATDTQYF.